This T cell receptor (beta chain) is from a study of blood T cell repertoires in COVID-19. For the study at large: Samples taken during acute and convalescent COVID-19 were collected in the United States, Italy and Spain.

Recruited during active infection, patients (from Seattle) were subsequently followed longitudinally. Original processing methods: Amplification of reference gene primers provided the estimated nucleated cell counts. Sequenced by immunoSEQ multiplex PCR; TCRdb stores in-frame clones only, minus some. The DNA gave D and trimming, while V, J and clone size come from that table. The sample consists of 300,000 to 450,000 clones, over 85% of them appearing once. Sequenced material: peripheral blood. This receptor was taken from a woman aged 60-70 years with COVID-19, enrolled during active disease.

The CDR3 DNA is TGTGCCAGCAGTTACTCCGCAGGGGCAAGGGAGCAGTACTTC. Its translation is CASSYSAGAREQYF. The J gene is TRBJ2-7, the V gene TRBV6-5; tentatively, D is TRBD1 (6 bases). Germline V gene data show CDR1 as MNHEY and CDR2 as SVGAGI. Trimming took 0 bases from V and 7 from J, leaving 13 bases between them. There are 14 residues in the CDR3.